One and the same sample provided the 25 T cell receptor beta chains below, sequenced in a study of T cells expressing NK-cell markers. After re-calling the 5' RACE reads, TCRdb lists one entry per CDR3 protein, DNA absent. In total, the table holds fewer than 550,000 distinct CDR3 sequences. Sequenced sample: blood T cells: a sorted CD56 or NKG2C T cell subset, CD4+ or CD8+ T cells, or bulk PBMC T cells (not recorded which). The origin of the receptors is a woman aged 45-65 years in good health.

V and J are TRBV9 and TRBJ2-6; TCRdb returns TRBD2, unconfirmable since there is no DNA. The germline gives CDR1 SGDLS, CDR2 YYNGEE. The CDR3 is 16 residues long. CDR3 sequence reads: CASSVEDSPGANVLTF.

The chain links TRBV6-5 to TRBJ1-3; TCRdb calls TRBD1, which cannot be checked without DNA. Germline CDR1 is MNHEY and CDR2 is SVGAGI. The CDR3 is made up of 12 amino acids. The CDR3 loop reads CASRTGLNTIYF.

The chain carries TRBV20-1 and TRBJ2-1; TCRdb reports TRBD2, a call that lacks DNA to check it against. This CDR3 region has 14 residues. CDR1 is DFQATT and CDR2 is SNEGSKA in the germline V gene (reference sequence). CDR3 protein: CSAPLAGERREQFF.

The chain employs TRBV20-1 and TRBJ2-1; TCRdb proposes TRBD2, but this gene call is untestable without DNA. Per germline, CDR1 DFQATT and CDR2 SNEGSKA (reference sequence). The CDR3 sequence is 15 residues long. CDR3 sequence: CSARRTSGTLDEQFF.

V is TRBV4-2 and J is TRBJ2-5; TCRdb designates TRBD2, a call that cannot be tested without DNA. CDR3 length: 19 residues. Germline V lookup: CDR1 LGHNA, CDR2 YNFKEQ. The CDR3 sequence: CASSRGPNIAGGPGETQYF.

The chain carries TRBV5-1 and TRBJ1-1; TCRdb outputs TRBD1, but without DNA this stays unchecked. Looked up from germline, CDR1 is SGHRS and CDR2 is YFSETQ. The CDR3 is made up of 15 amino acids. This CDR3 reads CASSLAAATGQAAFF.

J is TRBJ2-3 and V is TRBV6-5. Germline V CDR1 and CDR2: MNHEY, SVGAGI. This CDR3 is built from 13 residues. CDR3 sequence reads: CASSHGPTDTQYF.

The chain has TRBV20-1 and TRBJ2-1; TCRdb returns TRBD2, unconfirmable since there is no DNA. Germline CDR1 DFQATT, CDR2 SNEGSKA (reference sequence). The CDR3 runs 14 residues. The CDR3 loop is CSAIASRLTNEQFF.

This sequence joins TRBV5-8 and TRBJ2-5; TCRdb's assignment of TRBD2 cannot be checked, as there is no DNA. Germline lookup yields CDR1 SGHTS and CDR2 YDEGEE. The CDR3 totals 16 residues. CDR3 sequence: CASTVGLAGARETQYF.

V usage is TRBV9 and J usage is TRBJ2-1. This CDR3 comprises 13 residues. Germline V lookup: CDR1 SGDLS, CDR2 YYNGEE. CDR3: CASSVNSNNEQFF.

The chain employs TRBV6-1 and TRBJ2-5; TCRdb's D gene call, TRBD1, goes unchecked for lack of DNA. CDR1 and CDR2 (germline): MNHNS, SASEGT. The CDR3 is 15 residues long. CDR3 in amino acids: CASSVQVHHVETQYF.

The chain joins TRBV29-1 to TRBJ1-1. Germline CDR1 and CDR2: SQVTM and ANQGSEA. This CDR3 is 13 amino acids long. This CDR3 reads CSVGVGPNTEAFF.

The chain couples TRBV3-1 to TRBJ1-5. CDR1 is LGHDT and CDR2 is YNNKEL in the germline V gene (reference sequence). CDR3 length: 13 amino acids. This CDR3 reads CASSRMKNQPQHF.

The rearrangement uses TRBV6-5 and TRBJ2-1; the D gene TCRdb calls, TRBD2, cannot be checked with no DNA. Germline V gene sequence: CDR1 MNHEY, CDR2 SVGAGI. The CDR3 is 16 amino acids. The CDR3 is CASSQLPRLGLNEQFF.

Here the CDR3 reads CASSGGDKETQYF. The chain is built from TRBV7-9 and TRBJ2-5; TCRdb's D call, TRBD1, is unchecked because there is no DNA. The CDR3 consists of 13 residues. In germline, CDR1 is SEHNR, CDR2 FQNEAQ (reference sequence).

The rearrangement uses TRBV10-2 and TRBJ2-7; TCRdb calls TRBD1, which cannot be checked without DNA. The CDR3 length is 14 residues. Germline CDR1 is WSHSY and CDR2 is SAAADI. The chain's CDR3 is CASSAGQGSYEQYF.

The rearrangement links TRBV29-1 to TRBJ1-6. The CDR3 sequence is 13 residues long. CDR1 is SQVTM, CDR2 ANQGSEA, per germline. CDR3 loop: CSVGERKGSPLHF. Based on the CDR3 plus reference TRBV29-1 and TRBJ1-6, the full variable domain is SAVISQKPSRDICQRGTSLTIQCQVDSQVTMMFWYRQQPGQSLTLIATANQGSEATYESGFVIDKFPISRPNLTFSTLTVSNMSPEDSSIYLCSVGERKGSPLHFGNGTRLTVT.

The chain uses TRBV5-7 and TRBJ2-2. TRBV5-7 is labeled an ORF, and its function is uncertain. This CDR3 comprises 16 residues. CDR3 in amino acids: CASSLGGIQNTGELFF.

The V call is TRBV15, the J call TRBJ1-1. There are 13 residues in the CDR3. CDR1 is LNHNV, CDR2 YYDKDF, per germline (reference sequence). The CDR3 loop is CATSRDKGSEAFF.

This chain joins TRBV12-5 and TRBJ2-1. This CDR3 contains 13 residues. Germline values: CDR1 LGHNT, CDR2 FRNRAP. CDR3: CASGLGSQNEQFF.

This chain links TRBV21-1 with TRBJ2-3; TCRdb calls TRBD1, which cannot be checked without DNA. TRBV21-1 is designated a pseudogene. The CDR3 is 15 amino acids. The CDR3 spells CASSIRDTSTDTQYF.

This rearrangement joins TRBV18 to TRBJ2-1; TCRdb's assignment of TRBD1 cannot be checked, as there is no DNA. The CDR3 has 17 amino acids. Per the germline V gene, CDR1 is KGHSH and CDR2 is LQKENI. The chain's CDR3 is CASSPITGTGKNNEQFF.

The chain joins TRBV5-1 to TRBJ1-4; TCRdb's D call, TRBD1, is unchecked because there is no DNA. This CDR3 spans 15 amino acids. Germline-derived CDR1 and CDR2 are SGHRS and YFSETQ. This CDR3 is CASSLDNRPNEKLFF.

The chain is built from TRBV5-1 and TRBJ2-3; the TCRdb call, TRBD2, lacks DNA for checking. The CDR3 length is 19 residues. CDR1 SGHRS and CDR2 YFSETQ come from the germline V gene. CDR3 protein: CASSSPGLAGGPLTDTQYF.

The rearrangement joins TRBV20-1 to TRBJ2-5; TCRdb names TRBD2, which stays unverified in the absence of DNA. Germline V lookup: CDR1 DFQATT, CDR2 SNEGSKA (reference sequence). The CDR3 consists of 13 residues. The CDR3 protein is CSVRGLYQETQYF.